Listed below are T cell receptor beta chains from one sample, sequenced in a study of technical replicates of blood from a handful of donors. Assay used: immunoSEQ multiplex PCR; TCRdb lists only in-frame clones, some missing. Of about 60,000 clones listed, more than 75% are singletons. Sample: PBMCs. The source of these receptors is a human donor in good health. Some clones in this sample may be carry-over from other donors' samples. Both conserved end residues are part of each CDR3. The D gene is left open where the match is weak.

cdr3_nt	cdr3_aa	j_call	v_call	d_call
TGCGCCAGCAGCCAAGATCAAACAGTAGGATTACTCTTC	CASSQDQTVGLLF	TRBJ1-2	TRBV4-3	.
TGCAGCGTTGAAGATTTCCGGACCCACAGGACCTATGGCTACACCTTC	CSVEDFRTHRTYGYTF	TRBJ1-2	TRBV29-1	.
TGCGCCAGCAGCCAAGATCGGGGGGTAGAGACCCAGTACTTC	CASSQDRGVETQYF	TRBJ2-5	TRBV4-3	TRBD2
TGTGCCAGCAGGATACAGGGGTACGAAAAACTGTTTTTT	CASRIQGYEKLFF	TRBJ1-4	TRBV6-9	TRBD1
TGTGCCAGCCGGGGGGAGCAGTACTTC	CASRGEQYF	TRBJ2-7	TRBV6-1	.
TGTGCCAGTAGCCCCATACCAGGACAGAACACCATATATTTT	CASSPIPGQNTIYF	TRBJ1-3	TRBV19	.
TGTGCCAGCAGCTTAGTAAGACTAGCGGGAGGCACAGATACGCAGTATTTT	CASSLVRLAGGTDTQYF	TRBJ2-3	TRBV7-2	TRBD2
TGCAGCGTTGGTTTAGGAGCCTACAATGAGCAGTTCTTC	CSVGLGAYNEQFF	TRBJ2-1	TRBV29-1	.
TGCGCCAGCAGCCAAGCCCGGGGAGGGGGTGAAAAACTGTTTTTT	CASSQARGGGEKLFF	TRBJ1-4	TRBV4-1	.
TGTGCCAGCACAAATCACTTAAGCGAAGCTTTCTTT	CASTNHLSEAFF	TRBJ1-1	TRBV6-1	.
TGTGCCAGCAGCCCCGGGACAGTGAACACTGAAGCTTTCTTT	CASSPGTVNTEAFF	TRBJ1-1	TRBV13	TRBD1
TGTGCCAGCAGTTCGACAGGGGGAGCATACACTGAAGCTTTCTTT	CASSSTGGAYTEAFF	TRBJ1-1	TRBV28	TRBD1
TGTGCCAGCAGCACTGGACAGGGTGAAGAGACCCAGTACTTC	CASSTGQGEETQYF	TRBJ2-5	TRBV7-9	TRBD1
TGCGCCAGCAGCCCGAAGAGAGAGCGGAGCACAGATACGCAGTATTTT	CASSPKRERSTDTQYF	TRBJ2-3	TRBV4-3	.
TGTGCCAGCAGTATAGCGGGAGCCAAAAACATTCAGTACTTC	CASSIAGAKNIQYF	TRBJ2-4	TRBV13	TRBD2